The clone carrying this T cell receptor beta chain has a handful of counts. The antigen is not known. The data are from a study of molecular identifiers for immune sequencing clone quantification. Study context: Replicates partitioned RNA from approximately 20,000 or 98,000 naive CD8 cells into five parts, sequencing four. Study conclusions and caveats: Under 1% of molecules in naive cells, but over 99% of effector molecules, belonged to clones above 20 RNA copies.

Sorting captured naive CD8 T cells as CD8+CD4-CCR7+CD45RA+. MiXCR, applied by TCRdb to the PCR reads, yields one record per CDR3 protein. This table holds tens of thousands of distinct CDR3 sequences, 20% to 25% found once. The TCR was taken from a human donor in good health. Some libraries in this study had Jurkat cell RNA spiked in. Sequenced: naive CD8+ T cells from blood, with Jurkat cell RNA spiked in. Noted subset: FACS-sorted CD8+CD4-CCR7+CD45RA+ naive T cells.

The CDR3 DNA is TGCGCCAGCAGCCAAGGGGTGAGCGGGAACTTGAATGAGCAGTTCTTC. Protein sequence: CASSQGVSGNLNEQFF. The chain joins TRBV4-3 to TRBJ2-1, with TRBD2 matching 7 bases. V trimming: 1 base; J trimming: 7 bases; junction bases outside the gene matches: 10. The germline V gene encodes CDR1 LGHNA and CDR2 YSLEER. This CDR3 contains 16 residues.